This TCR beta chain is from a study of T cells after yellow fever vaccination. This clonotype was seen only once. What it recognizes is unknown. 5'RACE template switching produced TCR cDNA carrying a universal primer site and UMIs. TCRdb reprocessed the 5' RACE reads with MiXCR, giving one entry per CDR3 protein. The sample has hundreds of thousands of distinct CDR3 sequences; approximately 12% are singletons. This CDR3 region has 15 residues. Germline V gene data show CDR1 as SGHDT and CDR2 as YYEEEE. V was clipped by 3 bases and J by 6 bases, with 18 bases between them. Study results and caveats: The booster response re-showed most primary clones: around 95% CD4, roughly 91% CD8. Weaker overall, the secondary response nonetheless peaked faster (day 5 versus 15). One caveat is that FACS-sorted repertoires could contain abundant clonotypes contaminating from the bulk population.

The sequenced sample was CD4+ T cells sorted from PBMCs, obtained 15 days after the yellow fever booster vaccination. The sequence was obtained from a man aged 18 to 29 who received the YFV17D yellow fever vaccine. The V and J genes are TRBV5-6 and TRBJ1-2, with D possibly TRBD1 on 5 matching bases. CDR3 bases: TGTGCCAGCAGCTGGCGGGGTCAGGGTACCCATGGCTACACCTTC. This translates into CASSWRGQGTHGYTF.